Listed here are 26 T cell receptor beta chains from one sample, sequenced in a study of CD8 T cells in ankylosing spondylitis. Findings of the study overall: Several highly homologous variants made up a TCR beta motif, and this motif appeared characteristic of ankylosing spondylitis blood.

These receptors have no known antigen. TCRdb processed the 5' RACE reads anew with MiXCR; each CDR3 protein has one entry. The data contain approximately 550,000 distinct CDR3 sequences, roughly 13% of them seen just once; the ten biggest clones take up under 7.5%. The sequencing input was blood, either unsorted or a sorted T cell fraction (not recorded which). These TCRs come from a male donor with ankylosing spondylitis.

In its sample, this clonotype was seen a few times. The genes are TRBV11-2 and TRBJ2-7, with TRBD1 identical over 10 bases. With V trimmed by 3 bases and J by 5 bases, 4 bases remained unmatched. The CDR3 extends over 14 amino acids. Germline V gives CDR1 SGHAT, CDR2 FQNNGV. CDR3 nucleotide sequence: TGTGCCAGCAGCTTCGACAGGGGGCCCCACGAGCAGTACTTC. Its translation: CASSFDRGPHEQYF. Combining the CDR3 with reference TRBV11-2 and TRBJ2-7 gives the whole variable domain EAGVAQSPRYKIIEKRQSVAFWCNPISGHATLYWYQQILGQGPKLLIQFQNNGVVDDSQLPKDRFSAERLKGVDSTLKIQPAKLEDSAVYLCASSFDRGPHEQYFGPGTRLTVT.

This sequence joins TRBV2 and TRBJ1-2, with TRBD1 identical over 8 bases. Germline lookup yields CDR1 SNHLY and CDR2 FYNNEI. The CDR3 spans 17 residues. Germline trimming cut 6 bases from V and 4 bases from J; bases unmatched to any gene: 16. The CDR3: CASSSATNRGRGYGYTF. CDR3 bases: TGTGCCAGCAGCTCCGCCACGAACAGGGGGAGAGGCTATGGCTACACCTTC.

The J gene is TRBJ1-2, the V gene TRBV5-1; 7 bases line up with TRBD1. The V gene end was trimmed by 0 bases and the J gene end by 4 bases; junction bases not matched to a gene: 9. The CDR3 consists of 16 residues. CDR1 SGHRS and CDR2 YFSETQ come from the germline V gene. The CDR3 protein is CASSLVDGKGAYGYTF. The CDR3 bases are TGCGCCAGCAGCTTGGTTGACGGGAAGGGGGCCTATGGCTACACCTTC.

This clonotype was seen a handful of times. The chain combines TRBV12-3 or TRBV12-4 with TRBJ1-2, with 8 nucleotides matching TRBD1. This CDR3 is 13 amino acids long. Unmatched junction bases numbered 5, after V lost 5 bases and J lost 6 bases. CDR3 loop: CASSQGQVNGYTF. The CDR3 DNA follows: TGTGCCAGCAGTCAGGGACAGGTGAATGGCTACACCTTC.

Only one count was recorded for this clonotype. The rearrangement uses TRBV20-1 and TRBJ2-3; 8 positions agree with TRBD1. Unmatched junction bases numbered 0, after V lost 3 bases and J lost 1 base. The CDR3 consists of 13 residues. Germline CDR1 is DFQATT and CDR2 is SNEGSKA (reference sequence). This CDR3 is CSARTGGTDTQYF. The CDR3 nucleotides are TGCAGTGCTAGGACAGGGGGCACAGATACGCAGTATTTT.

There are a few counts of this clonotype. The CDR3 sequence: CASSLLGAGREAGELFF. CDR3 DNA sequence: TGTGCCAGCAGTCTACTCGGGGCCGGCAGGGAGGCCGGGGAGCTGTTTTTT. The chain combines TRBV28 with TRBJ2-2; possible D gene TRBD2, 6 bases. The CDR3 has 17 residues. V gave up 5 bases and J gave up 6 bases, with 22 bases separating them. Per germline, CDR1 MDHEN and CDR2 SYDVKM.

In its sample, this clonotype was seen many times. The V call is TRBV5-1, the J call TRBJ2-1, with D perhaps matching TRBD2 (5 bases). The ends were cut back, 2 bases at V and 3 bases at J, with 12 bases in the middle. CDR1 is SGHRS and CDR2 is YFSETQ in the germline V gene. The CDR3 has 15 amino acids. CDR3 protein: CASSFSLADYNEQFF. CDR3 nucleotide sequence: TGCGCCAGCAGCTTCAGTCTAGCAGACTACAATGAGCAGTTCTTC.

This clonotype turned up a few times. The chain joins TRBV12-3 or TRBV12-4 to TRBJ2-5; 11 positions match TRBD1. The CDR3 sequence is 16 residues long. Germline trimming cut 4 bases from V and 5 bases from J; bases unmatched to any gene: 9. CDR3 loop: CASSSGQGAPRETQYF. In nucleotides, the CDR3 is TGTGCCAGCAGTTCAGGACAGGGGGCACCTAGGGAGACCCAGTACTTC.

J is TRBJ1-2 and V is TRBV3-1; D uncertain. V was clipped by 2 bases and J by 2 bases, with 12 bases between them. Germline CDR1 and CDR2: LGHDT and YNNKEL (reference sequence). The CDR3 covers 15 residues. CDR3 in amino acids: CASSQLSRKNYGYTF. For the CDR3, the DNA is TGTGCCAGCAGCCAATTGTCCAGAAAAAACTATGGCTACACCTTC.

The V and J genes are TRBV20-1 and TRBJ2-3; no firm D call. V lost 0 bases to trimming and J lost 6 bases, with 10 bases between them. This CDR3 has 13 residues. From germline, CDR1 is DFQATT and CDR2 SNEGSKA (reference sequence). CDR3 region: CSARDPPRDTQYF. The CDR3 DNA is TGCAGTGCTAGAGATCCCCCTCGGGATACGCAGTATTTT.

The chain links TRBV27 to TRBJ2-7; the match to TRBD2 covers 8 bases. V lost 6 bases to trimming and J lost 3 bases; unmatched junction nucleotides: 10. Per germline, CDR1 MNHEY and CDR2 SMNVEV (reference sequence). The CDR3 has 15 residues. The CDR3 is CASSRSGRGGYEQYF. The CDR3, as DNA: TGTGCCAGCAGCCGAAGCGGGAGAGGAGGCTACGAGCAGTACTTC.

The chain recombines TRBV11-2 with TRBJ2-6; no clear D. V gave up 1 base and J gave up 2 bases, with 6 bases separating them. From germline, CDR1 is SGHAT and CDR2 FQNNGV. The CDR3 spans 15 residues. The CDR3 spells CASSLGWTGANVLTF. The CDR3 bases are TGTGCCAGCAGCTTAGGCTGGACTGGGGCCAACGTCCTGACTTTC.

This clonotype was seen only a few times. This chain uses TRBV7-2 with TRBJ2-1; 9 bases align to TRBD2. CDR3 length equals 16 residues. The germline V gene has CDR1 SGHTA and CDR2 FQGNSA. The V gene end was trimmed by 0 bases and the J gene end by 5 bases; junction bases not matched to a gene: 5. The CDR3: CASSLALTSGDNEQFF. In nucleotides, the CDR3 is TGTGCCAGCAGCTTAGCGCTGACTAGCGGAGACAATGAGCAGTTCTTC. The entire variable domain, with the rest obtained from reference TRBV7-2 and TRBJ2-1, is as follows: GAGVSQSPSNKVTEKGKDVELRCDPISGHTALYWYRQSLGQGLEFLIYFQGNSAPDKSGLPSDRFSAERTGGSVSTLTIQRTQQEDSAVYLCASSLALTSGDNEQFFGPGTRLTVL.

The rearrangement links TRBV7-7 to TRBJ2-1, with TRBD2 matching 8 bases. The CDR3 runs 15 residues. V trimming: 5 bases; J trimming: 2 bases; junction bases outside the gene matches: 5. Germline values: CDR1 SSHAT, CDR2 FNYEAQ (reference sequence). The CDR3 spells CASSPGLGPYNEQFF. The CDR3 DNA sequence: TGTGCCAGCAGCCCGGGACTAGGGCCCTACAATGAGCAGTTCTTC.

As DNA, the CDR3 is TGTGCCAGCAGCTTAGGGGGCAAGAACATTGGCACTGAAGCTTTCTTT. It codes for CASSLGGKNIGTEAFF. The V and J genes are TRBV7-8 and TRBJ1-1; possibly TRBD1 for D (5 bases). The germline gives CDR1 SGHVS, CDR2 FQNEAQ. The V end was cut by 1 base, the J end by 4 bases, with 16 bases between. The CDR3 contains 16 residues.

CDR3 nucleotide sequence: TGTGCCAGCAGTTACTCATTCCTGGATGGCTACACCTTC. It translates to CASSYSFLDGYTF. The chain uses TRBV6-5 and TRBJ1-2; D uncertain. V gave up 0 bases and J gave up 6 bases, with 8 bases separating them. The CDR3 consists of 13 residues. Germline loops: CDR1 MNHEY, CDR2 SVGAGI.

In its sample, this clonotype was seen many times. The rearrangement uses TRBV10-3 and TRBJ2-1, with TRBD1 identical over 12 bases. The ends lost 6 bases at V and 4 bases at J; junction bases unmatched: 7. This CDR3 has 16 amino acids. Germline CDR1 and CDR2: ENHRY and SYGVKD. The CDR3 nucleotides are TGTGCCATCAGGACGGGACAGGGGGCTAATTACAATGAGCAGTTCTTC. This codes for CAIRTGQGANYNEQFF.

This clonotype turned up a few times. The rearrangement uses TRBV12-3 or TRBV12-4 and TRBJ2-2, with 10 bases identical to TRBD1. This CDR3 spans 18 amino acids. Trimming removed 0 bases from V and 6 bases from J; junction bases left unmatched: 10. In DNA, the CDR3 is TGTGCCAGCAGTTTAGCGCCTGGACAGGGGGTTAGGGCCGGGGAGCTGTTTTTT. As protein: CASSLAPGQGVRAGELFF.

This chain links TRBV20-1 with TRBJ2-6; no clear D gene. Looked up from germline, CDR1 is DFQATT and CDR2 is SNEGSKA (reference sequence). V was shortened by 3 bases and J by 0 bases, with 9 bases between the two germline ends. The CDR3 length is 15 residues. The CDR3: CSARMPHSGANVLTF. CDR3 nucleotide sequence: TGCAGTGCTAGGATGCCGCACTCTGGGGCCAACGTCCTGACTTTC.

This clonotype was found a few times. V is TRBV5-1 and J is TRBJ2-1; weak D call: TRBD1 (6 bases). Germline lookup yields CDR1 SGHRS and CDR2 YFSETQ. There are 16 residues in the CDR3. V lost 0 bases and J lost 2, with 12 bases in between. This CDR3 is CASSLVGQMTYNEQFF. The CDR3 bases are TGCGCCAGCAGCTTGGTGGGACAAATGACCTACAATGAGCAGTTCTTC.

The chain has TRBV20-1 and TRBJ2-5; 8 bases agree with TRBD1. From germline, CDR1 is DFQATT and CDR2 SNEGSKA (reference sequence). Trimming took 5 bases from V and 2 from J; bases not matched to a gene: 4. The CDR3 length is 13 residues. CDR3 nucleotide sequence: TGCAGTGCTCCTCGACAGGGGCAAGAGACCCAGTACTTC. Its translation is CSAPRQGQETQYF.

The chain employs TRBV6-1 and TRBJ2-7, with a weak D call TRBD1 (6 bases). The CDR3 totals 14 residues. Germline V CDR1 and CDR2: MNHNS, SASEGT. The V end was cut by 6 bases, the J end by 6 bases, with 18 bases between. CDR3 bases: TGTGCCAGCAGCGAGAGGGGGTTTCGATCCGAGCAGTACGTC. The encoded protein is CASSERGFRSEQYV.

In this sample, this clonotype turned up many times. The rearrangement joins TRBV20-1 to TRBJ2-4; 7 bases align to TRBD2. Germline-derived CDR1 and CDR2 are DFQATT and SNEGSKA (reference sequence). The ends lost 0 bases at V and 7 bases at J; junction bases unmatched: 9. This CDR3 spans 15 amino acids. CDR3 region: CSARERAGVSNIQYF. CDR3 bases: TGCAGTGCTAGAGAACGTGCGGGAGTGTCTAACATTCAGTACTTC.

CDR3 sequence reads: CASSHQQGVMNTEAFF. Written as DNA, the CDR3 is TGCGCCAGCAGCCACCAACAGGGGGTTATGAACACTGAAGCTTTCTTT. The genes are TRBV5-1 and TRBJ1-1; 8 bases line up with TRBD1. This CDR3 is built from 16 residues. J was trimmed by 0 bases and V by 4 bases; bases with no gene match: 8. Germline V lookup: CDR1 SGHRS, CDR2 YFSETQ. Supplemented by reference TRBV5-1 and TRBJ1-1, the full variable domain reads KAGVTQTPRYLIKTRGQQVTLSCSPISGHRSVSWYQQTPGQGLQFLFEYFSETQRNKGNFPGRFSGRQFSNSRSEMNVSTLELGDSALYLCASSHQQGVMNTEAFFGQGTRLTVV.

This clonotype has at least ten counts. The chain combines TRBV12-3 or TRBV12-4 with TRBJ2-2, with D hard to call. This CDR3 is built from 11 residues. With 3 bases removed from V and 7 bases from J, the gap between germline ends came to 3 bases. The CDR3 protein is CASSFHGELFF. The CDR3 DNA reads as TGTGCCAGCAGTTTCCACGGGGAGCTGTTTTTT.

The chain links TRBV5-1 to TRBJ2-3, with D unclear. CDR3 length: 14 residues. V dropped 0 bases and J dropped 2 bases, with 7 bases sitting between them. Germline values: CDR1 SGHRS, CDR2 YFSETQ. The CDR3, as DNA: TGCGCCAGCAGCTTGGGTGTAAACACAGATACGCAGTATTTT. This gives the protein CASSLGVNTDTQYF. Filled out from reference TRBV5-1 and TRBJ2-3, the complete variable domain reads KAGVTQTPRYLIKTRGQQVTLSCSPISGHRSVSWYQQTPGQGLQFLFEYFSETQRNKGNFPGRFSGRQFSNSRSEMNVSTLELGDSALYLCASSLGVNTDTQYFGPGTRLTVL.